The following is a T cell receptor (beta chain) sequence with its context. Its antigen is undetermined. Sequenced by immunoSEQ multiplex PCR; TCRdb stores in-frame clones only, minus some. The table records about 120,000 clones, 75% to 90% of them present only once. The time point denotes: week 11, during vaccination. Vaccination used 300 ug of mutant IDH1 20-mer peptide per dose, with topical imiquimod. The source of the sample is a study of a mutant IDH1 vaccine in newly diagnosed glioma. Study-wide background: The study started vaccination 4-6 weeks after radiotherapy alone, or with temozolomide cycles.

This CDR3 spans 16 amino acids. From germline, CDR1 is MNHEY and CDR2 SMNVEV (reference sequence). Unmatched junction bases numbered 13, after V lost 6 bases and J lost 4 bases. Sequenced here: PBMCs, sampled from a glioma patient whose treatment included an IDH1 peptide vaccine. The clonotype was recovered from a woman in her fifties or sixties with glioma. The J gene is TRBJ1-1, the V gene TRBV27; 8 bases fit TRBD1. The CDR3, as DNA: TGTGCCAGCAGAAGCAGGGGGCTCGGGACAGGCACTGAAGCTTTCTTT. This sequence encodes CASRSRGLGTGTEAFF.